One T cell receptor beta chain is described in this entry. This entry comes from a study of beta chain features in type 1 diabetes. Looking at the study overall: What patients shared with healthy donors was a similar profile of age, gender and cell yields.

Isolated RNA was reverse transcribed in full, so expressed TCRB transcripts were sequenced. The table came from immunoSEQ multiplex PCR; TCRdb's copy has only in-frame clones and leaves some out. The sample lists more than 130,000 clones; around 7% were seen once. Cells sorted by CD45RO/CCR7/CD25/CD127/CD95/CD27 comprised CD4+ naive, central memory, regulatory and stem cell-like memory cells. Germline CDR1 and CDR2: LGHNA and YNFKEQ. V lost 0 bases, J lost 7 bases, and 4 bases stayed unmatched. The length of the CDR3 is 15 residues. This receptor was obtained from a woman aged 30 to 39 in good health. The source material was central memory CD4+ T cells from blood. This chain uses TRBV4-2 with TRBJ2-7; the match to TRBD2 covers 12 bases. The CDR3 loop is CASSQDRLAGAEQYF. The CDR3 bases are TGTGCCAGCAGCCAAGATAGACTAGCGGGAGCTGAGCAGTACTTC.